What follows are 13 T cell receptor beta chains derived from one specimen sequenced in a study of blood T cell repertoires in COVID-19. Data came from immunoSEQ multiplex PCR; TCRdb stores just in-frame clones and leaves some out. The sample contains about 140,000 clones, 75% to 90% of which appear only once. Sequences were obtained from peripheral blood. The receptors come from a woman aged 45-59 years with acute or convalescent COVID-19.

This chain links TRBV9 with TRBJ1-1; a weak D match, TRBD1 (6 bases). The CDR3 is 14 residues long. The germline CDR1 and CDR2 sequences are SGDLS and YYNGEE. Trimming removed 0 bases from V and 6 bases from J, with 12 bases in between. The CDR3 DNA is TGTGCCAGCAGCGTAGTGGGGGCGCCTGCTGAAGCTTTCTTT. It codes for CASSVVGAPAEAFF.

The chain combines TRBV19 with TRBJ2-2, with 11 bases that match TRBD2. After removal of 3 bases from V and 1 base from J, the junction contained 4 bases not matched to a gene. Germline-derived CDR1 and CDR2 are LNHDA and SQIVND (reference sequence). CDR3 length: 17 residues. CDR3 region: CASSMSGLAENTGELFF. As DNA, the CDR3 is TGTGCCAGTAGTATGTCGGGACTAGCGGAGAACACCGGGGAGCTGTTTTTT. The full variable domain, completed using reference TRBV19 and TRBJ2-2, is DGGITQSPKYLFRKEGQNVTLSCEQNLNHDAMYWYRQDPGQGLRLIYYSQIVNDFQKGDIAEGYSVSREKKESFPLTVTSAQKNPTAFYLCASSMSGLAENTGELFFGEGSRLTVL.

The chain links TRBV29-1 to TRBJ2-7; D gene ambiguous. The germline V gene has CDR1 SQVTM and CDR2 ANQGSEA. The CDR3 has 14 amino acids. The V end was cut by 4 bases, the J end by 0 bases, with 13 bases between. In DNA form, the CDR3 reads TGCAGCGTTGTAGTCTACCGCCTCTCCTACGAGCAGTACTTC. Protein sequence: CSVVVYRLSYEQYF.

The J gene is TRBJ2-1, the V gene TRBV14; TRBD2 matches 12 bases. Germline CDR1 reads SGHDN; CDR2 reads FVKESK. The CDR3 covers 16 residues. V shed 2 bases, J shed 9 bases, and the junction held 8 bases outside the gene matches. The CDR3 is CASSQTLAGGRPEQFF. The CDR3 DNA sequence: TGTGCCAGCAGCCAAACTCTAGCGGGGGGGCGGCCTGAGCAGTTCTTC.

The CDR3 region has the DNA TGTGCCAGCAGGGCTAGCGGTTCCTACGAGCAGTACTTC. It encodes CASRASGSYEQYF. J is TRBJ2-7 and V is TRBV9; TRBD2 agrees at 7 bases. Germline V CDR1 and CDR2: SGDLS, YYNGEE. The V and J ends lost 5 bases and 1 base, in that order; junction bases with no gene match: 3. CDR3 size: 13 residues.

The chain couples TRBV19 to TRBJ1-1; D is uncertain. CDR1 is LNHDA and CDR2 is SQIVND in the germline V gene (reference sequence). With 5 bases removed from V and 4 bases from J, the gap between germline ends came to 14 bases. This CDR3 is 14 amino acids long. CDR3 DNA: TGTGCCAGTAGTTTTTCAGTGGAGGGCACTGAAGCTTTCTTT. The encoded protein is CASSFSVEGTEAFF.

The rearrangement links TRBV10-3 to TRBJ1-2; 10 bases align to TRBD1. The CDR3 runs 15 residues. V shed 2 bases and J 4 bases; nucleotides not matched to a gene: 4. CDR1 and CDR2 (germline): ENHRY, SYGVKD. The CDR3 sequence: CAISEGTGAIYGYTF. CDR3 in DNA: TGTGCCATCAGTGAGGGGACAGGGGCCATCTATGGCTACACCTTC.

The chain recombines TRBV29-1 with TRBJ1-2; 8 bases are a match to TRBD1. The germline V gene has CDR1 SQVTM and CDR2 ANQGSEA. The V and J ends lost 4 bases and 4 bases, in that order; junction bases with no gene match: 11. CDR3 length equals 15 residues. The CDR3 is CSVVPGGGIGYGYTF. In nucleotides, the CDR3 is TGCAGCGTTGTACCAGGGGGCGGAATCGGCTATGGCTACACCTTC.

The rearrangement uses TRBV7-2 and TRBJ2-2, with D possibly being TRBD1 (6 bases). The CDR3 has 16 amino acids. V was cut by 2 bases and J by 1 base, with 11 bases left in between. In germline, CDR1 is SGHTA, CDR2 FQGNSA. The CDR3 DNA follows: TGTGCCAGCAGCTTAAAGGGGGTGCAGAACACCGGGGAGCTGTTTTTT. Protein sequence: CASSLKGVQNTGELFF.

The rearrangement links TRBV6-6 to TRBJ1-3, with D uncertain. The germline V gene encodes CDR1 MNHNY and CDR2 SVGAGI (reference sequence). Trimming took off 5 bases at V and 0 bases at J, with 14 bases between the two ends. This CDR3 has 16 amino acids. The CDR3 bases are TGTGCCAGCAGTCTCTACCACCTAAGCTCTGGAAACACCATATATTTT. Its protein product is CASSLYHLSSGNTIYF.

This rearrangement joins TRBV20-1 to TRBJ2-1; 13 positions match TRBD2. V was clipped by 3 bases and J by 6 bases; unmatched bases: 5. This CDR3 is 15 amino acids long. Germline V gene data show CDR1 as DFQATT and CDR2 as SNEGSKA (reference sequence). The CDR3 spells CSASGGLAGPNEQFF. The CDR3 DNA follows: TGCAGTGCTAGTGGGGGACTAGCGGGACCCAATGAGCAGTTCTTC.

This rearrangement joins TRBV7-3 to TRBJ2-2, with 11 bases identical to TRBD1. CDR1 and CDR2 from the germline V gene are SGHTA and FQGTGA. V trimming: 5 bases; J trimming: 6 bases; junction bases outside the gene matches: 8. This CDR3 region has 16 residues. CDR3 loop: CASSRSGTGGSGELFF. The CDR3 coding sequence is TGTGCCAGCAGCCGATCCGGGACAGGGGGATCCGGGGAGCTGTTTTTT. Together with reference TRBV7-3 and TRBJ2-2, the CDR3 gives the full variable domain: GAGVSQTPSNKVTEKGKYVELRCDPISGHTALYWYRQSLGQGPEFLIYFQGTGAADDSGLPNDRFFAVRPEGSVSTLKIQRTERGDSAVYLCASSRSGTGGSGELFFGEGSRLTVL.

The rearrangement uses TRBV20-1 and TRBJ2-3; 13 bases agree with TRBD2. Trimming cost V 3 bases and J 4 bases; bases outside gene matches: 1. This CDR3 is built from 14 residues. Germline assignment: CDR1 DFQATT and CDR2 SNEGSKA (reference sequence). The CDR3: CSASTSGGADTQYF. The CDR3 DNA follows: TGCAGTGCTAGTACTAGCGGGGGGGCAGATACGCAGTATTTT.